Listed below are T cell receptor beta chains from one sample, sequenced in a study of blood T cell repertoires in COVID-19. This table comes from immunoSEQ multiplex PCR, and its TCRdb copy is limited to in-frame clones, with some not included. The sample contains approximately 97,000 clones, over 75% of which appear only once. The sequenced sample was peripheral blood. The origin of the receptors is a human donor in a cohort sampled during active COVID-19. The CDR3 runs from the conserved cysteine through the conserved F or W. The order of the fields is clone size, J gene, D gene, V gene, CDR3 DNA, CDR3 protein. A D gene is named only where the DNA matches it firmly. Clone size is given for some rows only: seen once, a few or many times, or a class if the clone is expanded.

abundance: -
j_gene: TRBJ1-2
d_gene: -
v_gene: TRBV19
CDR3nt: TGTGCCACCTCGGGGGATGGATATGGCTACACCTTC
CDR3aa: CATSGDGYGYTF

abundance: -
j_gene: TRBJ2-1
d_gene: TRBD1
v_gene: TRBV5-1
CDR3nt: TGCGCCAGCAGCGGAGAGGACAGGGGTTGGAATGAGCAGTTCTTC
CDR3aa: CASSGEDRGWNEQFF

abundance: once
j_gene: TRBJ1-5
d_gene: -
v_gene: TRBV5-8
CDR3nt: TGTGCCAGCAGCCACGAATTATCCGGTCAGCCCCAGCATTTT
CDR3aa: CASSHELSGQPQHF

abundance: -
j_gene: TRBJ1-6
d_gene: -
v_gene: TRBV28
CDR3nt: TGTGCCAGCAGCCCTGACAGAGATACCTTTAATTCACCCCTCCACTTT
CDR3aa: CASSPDRDTFNSPLHF

abundance: -
j_gene: TRBJ1-5
d_gene: -
v_gene: TRBV7-2
CDR3nt: TGTGCCAGCAGCACCCAAGCGGGTTATAGCAATCAGCCCCAGCATTTT
CDR3aa: CASSTQAGYSNQPQHF

abundance: few
j_gene: TRBJ2-7
d_gene: -
v_gene: TRBV20-1
CDR3nt: TGCAGTGCTAGAAGCGGCCACGAGCAGTACTTC
CDR3aa: CSARSGHEQYF

abundance: -
j_gene: TRBJ1-5
d_gene: -
v_gene: TRBV19
CDR3nt: TGTGCCAGTAGTTCCAACACGGCGGATCAGCCCCAGCATTTT
CDR3aa: CASSSNTADQPQHF

abundance: -
j_gene: TRBJ1-6
d_gene: -
v_gene: TRBV3-1/TRBV3-2
CDR3nt: TGTGCCAGCAGCCTGGCAGACGGGTCACCCCTCCACTTT
CDR3aa: CASSLADGSPLHF

abundance: -
j_gene: TRBJ2-7
d_gene: -
v_gene: TRBV19
CDR3nt: TGTGCCAGTAGTGAAATAGATTCCCGGGTCTACGAGCAGTACTTC
CDR3aa: CASSEIDSRVYEQYF

abundance: once
j_gene: TRBJ2-7
d_gene: -
v_gene: TRBV7-9
CDR3nt: TGTGCCAGCAGCCCAACAACAGGGATTGTCACTTTGCAGTACTTC
CDR3aa: CASSPTTGIVTLQYF

abundance: -
j_gene: TRBJ1-4
d_gene: -
v_gene: TRBV7-2
CDR3nt: TGTGCCAGCAGCTTGCAGAACAGTAATGAAAAACTGTTTTTT
CDR3aa: CASSLQNSNEKLFF

abundance: -
j_gene: TRBJ1-1
d_gene: -
v_gene: TRBV2
CDR3nt: TGTGCCAGCAGTCCGGACAGCATGAACACTGAAGCTTTCTTT
CDR3aa: CASSPDSMNTEAFF

abundance: few
j_gene: TRBJ1-1
d_gene: -
v_gene: TRBV10-3
CDR3nt: TGTGCCGCACAGGGACAATCGGGGATGAACACTGAAGCTTTCTTT
CDR3aa: CAAQGQSGMNTEAFF

abundance: -
j_gene: TRBJ1-2
d_gene: -
v_gene: TRBV27
CDR3nt: TGTGCCAGCAGTTTTAGTCCGAGATATGGCTACACCTTC
CDR3aa: CASSFSPRYGYTF

abundance: -
j_gene: TRBJ1-2
d_gene: -
v_gene: TRBV3-1/TRBV3-2
CDR3nt: TGTGCCAGCAGCCGCGAGAGAAACTATGGCTACACCTTC
CDR3aa: CASSRERNYGYTF

abundance: -
j_gene: TRBJ2-5
d_gene: TRBD2
v_gene: TRBV5-1
CDR3nt: TGCGCCAGCAGCGCCCCTTACCCTGGCGGGAGTCCCGGGGAGACCCAGTACTTC
CDR3aa: CASSAPYPGGSPGETQYF

abundance: -
j_gene: TRBJ2-7
d_gene: TRBD1
v_gene: TRBV6-1
CDR3nt: TGTGCCAGCAGTGAAGACAGGGGGCTTTCCTACGAGCAGTACTTC
CDR3aa: CASSEDRGLSYEQYF

abundance: once
j_gene: TRBJ2-5
d_gene: -
v_gene: TRBV7-2
CDR3nt: TGTGCCAGCAGCTTAGGAGGTGCGGAAGAGACCCAGTACTTC
CDR3aa: CASSLGGAEETQYF

abundance: once
j_gene: TRBJ2-7
d_gene: -
v_gene: TRBV7-2
CDR3nt: TGTGCCAGCAGCCCCGGGACAATGGGCTACGAGCAGTACTTC
CDR3aa: CASSPGTMGYEQYF

abundance: -
j_gene: TRBJ2-7
d_gene: -
v_gene: TRBV19
CDR3nt: TGTGCCAGTAGTATAAGAGCGAAAGCCTACGAGCAGTACTTC
CDR3aa: CASSIRAKAYEQYF

abundance: -
j_gene: TRBJ1-4
d_gene: -
v_gene: TRBV19
CDR3nt: TGTGCCAGTAGTATAGATGGGGGCGGCCGACGCGAAAAACTGTTTTTT
CDR3aa: CASSIDGGGRREKLFF

abundance: -
j_gene: TRBJ2-1
d_gene: -
v_gene: TRBV5-1
CDR3nt: TGCGCCAGCAGCATACAGACCCAGAGCTCCTACAATGAGCAGTTCTTC
CDR3aa: CASSIQTQSSYNEQFF

abundance: -
j_gene: TRBJ2-7
d_gene: -
v_gene: TRBV25-1
CDR3nt: TGTGCCAGCAGTCAGGACAGTCCCTACGAGCAGTACTTC
CDR3aa: CASSQDSPYEQYF

abundance: -
j_gene: TRBJ1-3
d_gene: TRBD1
v_gene: TRBV5-5
CDR3nt: TGTGCCAGCAGCGCGGACAGGGGGGGCAACACCATATATTTT
CDR3aa: CASSADRGGNTIYF

abundance: few
j_gene: TRBJ2-7
d_gene: -
v_gene: TRBV19
CDR3nt: TGTGCCAGTAGTTTGGACTACTCCTACGAGCAGTACTTC
CDR3aa: CASSLDYSYEQYF

abundance: -
j_gene: TRBJ2-1
d_gene: TRBD2
v_gene: TRBV19
CDR3nt: TGTGCCAGTTCCCGGACTAGCGGTGATGAGCAGTTCTTC
CDR3aa: CASSRTSGDEQFF

abundance: -
j_gene: TRBJ2-2
d_gene: -
v_gene: TRBV18
CDR3nt: TGTGCCAGCTCCCCGCCTAGAGGGGGAGCCTTCACCGGGGAGCTGTTTTTT
CDR3aa: CASSPPRGGAFTGELFF

abundance: few
j_gene: TRBJ1-2
d_gene: -
v_gene: TRBV4-1
CDR3nt: TGCGCCAGCAGCCAAGGGGCAGCCCCGAACTATGGCTACACCTTC
CDR3aa: CASSQGAAPNYGYTF

abundance: few
j_gene: TRBJ2-5
d_gene: -
v_gene: TRBV2
CDR3nt: TGTGCCAGCAGTCGACGGAGGGGACAAGAGACCCAGTACTTC
CDR3aa: CASSRRRGQETQYF

abundance: -
j_gene: TRBJ2-3
d_gene: TRBD2
v_gene: TRBV2
CDR3nt: TGTGCCAGCAGTCGTTTAGCGGGATACACAGATACGCAGTATTTT
CDR3aa: CASSRLAGYTDTQYF

abundance: -
j_gene: TRBJ1-1
d_gene: -
v_gene: TRBV29-1
CDR3nt: TGCAGCGTTGGTAATCGGGGGGATACTGAAGCTTTCTTT
CDR3aa: CSVGNRGDTEAFF

abundance: once
j_gene: TRBJ1-2
d_gene: TRBD1
v_gene: TRBV6-5
CDR3nt: TGTGCCAGCAGCCGGGCGGAGAGGGGGCTTGGCTACACCTTC
CDR3aa: CASSRAERGLGYTF

abundance: many
j_gene: TRBJ2-2
d_gene: -
v_gene: TRBV4-3
CDR3nt: TGCGCCAGCAGCCAAGTCCCCTACAGGGTGGGCACCGGGGAGCTGTTTTTT
CDR3aa: CASSQVPYRVGTGELFF

abundance: -
j_gene: TRBJ2-5
d_gene: -
v_gene: TRBV29-1
CDR3nt: TGCAGCGGGCTAGGACAGCAAGAGACCCAGTACTTC
CDR3aa: CSGLGQQETQYF

abundance: -
j_gene: TRBJ2-3
d_gene: -
v_gene: TRBV6-2/TRBV6-3
CDR3nt: TGTGCCAGCAGTCAGACAGGCCGTAGCACAGATACGCAGTATTTT
CDR3aa: CASSQTGRSTDTQYF

abundance: few
j_gene: TRBJ1-2
d_gene: TRBD1
v_gene: TRBV7-3
CDR3nt: TGTGCCAGCAGCATCCTCGGACAGGGGCGATATGGCTACACCTTC
CDR3aa: CASSILGQGRYGYTF

abundance: -
j_gene: TRBJ2-6
d_gene: -
v_gene: TRBV14
CDR3nt: TGTGCCAGCAGCCCCGTAGGGGTTGGGGCCAACGTCCTGACTTTC
CDR3aa: CASSPVGVGANVLTF

abundance: -
j_gene: TRBJ2-7
d_gene: -
v_gene: TRBV18
CDR3nt: TGTGCCAGCTCACCACCCGACGGGATTACATACGAGCAGTACTTC
CDR3aa: CASSPPDGITYEQYF

abundance: few
j_gene: TRBJ1-5
d_gene: -
v_gene: TRBV5-6
CDR3nt: TGTGCCAGCAGCATGTCTTATAGCAATCAGCCCCAGCATTTT
CDR3aa: CASSMSYSNQPQHF

abundance: -
j_gene: TRBJ2-7
d_gene: TRBD2
v_gene: TRBV5-1
CDR3nt: TGCGCCAGCAGCTTGGTCCCCTCTAGCGGGAGTATCAACGAGCAGTACTTC
CDR3aa: CASSLVPSSGSINEQYF

abundance: -
j_gene: TRBJ1-2
d_gene: -
v_gene: TRBV9
CDR3nt: TGTGCCAGCGCATCAGGTGGGGGCCCTGGAGATGGCTACACCTTC
CDR3aa: CASASGGGPGDGYTF